This T cell receptor beta chain was obtained from a study of CD8+ T cells in alopecia areata. Treatment: oral pan-JAK inhibitor, 5-10 mg twice daily. Germline lookup yields CDR1 LGHNT and CDR2 FRNRAP. Trimming pared 1 base from V and 4 bases from J, leaving 5 bases between. CDR3 size: 12 residues. Points on this clone: The antigen remains undetermined.

Isolated RNA was reverse transcribed into cDNA used as the sequencing template. Assay: immunoSEQ multiplex PCR; the TCRdb copy retains only in-frame clones and omits some. The repertoire consists of roughly 200,000 clones, with less than 70% occurring once and the leading ten covering roughly a tenth. Study-level points and caveats: Compared with normal scalp, lesional scalp had higher clonality and more expanded CD8+ clones. Among patients, TCR sharing was less clear than in mice, a difference possibly due in part to HLA diversity in the patient population.

Sequences were derived from CD8+ T cells sorted from blood, sampled at week 24, from a patient treated with tofacitinib. The chain combines TRBV12-5 with TRBJ2-7; D remains ambiguous. This TCR was recovered from a human donor with alopecia areata. In nucleotides, the CDR3 is TGTGCTAGTGGTTTGGGCCTATACGAGCAGTACTTC. Translating it yields CASGLGLYEQYF.